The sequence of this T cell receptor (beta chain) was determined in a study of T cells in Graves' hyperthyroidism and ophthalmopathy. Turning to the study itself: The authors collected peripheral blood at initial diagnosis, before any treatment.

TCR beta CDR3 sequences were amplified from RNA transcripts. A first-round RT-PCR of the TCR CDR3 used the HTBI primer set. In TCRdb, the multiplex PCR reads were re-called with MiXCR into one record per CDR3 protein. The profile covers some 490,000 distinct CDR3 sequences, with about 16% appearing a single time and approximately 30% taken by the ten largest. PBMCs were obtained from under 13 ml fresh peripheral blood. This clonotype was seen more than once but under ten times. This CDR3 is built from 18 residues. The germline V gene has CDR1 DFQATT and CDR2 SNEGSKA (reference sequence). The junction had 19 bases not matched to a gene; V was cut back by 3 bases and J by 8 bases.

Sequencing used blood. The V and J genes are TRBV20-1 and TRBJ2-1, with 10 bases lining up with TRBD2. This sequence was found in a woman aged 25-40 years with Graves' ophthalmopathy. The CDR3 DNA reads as TGCAGTGCTAGGGGCGGGTTGAGCGGGAGGGGGGCCCCCGATGAGCAGTTCTTC. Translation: CSARGGLSGRGAPDEQFF.